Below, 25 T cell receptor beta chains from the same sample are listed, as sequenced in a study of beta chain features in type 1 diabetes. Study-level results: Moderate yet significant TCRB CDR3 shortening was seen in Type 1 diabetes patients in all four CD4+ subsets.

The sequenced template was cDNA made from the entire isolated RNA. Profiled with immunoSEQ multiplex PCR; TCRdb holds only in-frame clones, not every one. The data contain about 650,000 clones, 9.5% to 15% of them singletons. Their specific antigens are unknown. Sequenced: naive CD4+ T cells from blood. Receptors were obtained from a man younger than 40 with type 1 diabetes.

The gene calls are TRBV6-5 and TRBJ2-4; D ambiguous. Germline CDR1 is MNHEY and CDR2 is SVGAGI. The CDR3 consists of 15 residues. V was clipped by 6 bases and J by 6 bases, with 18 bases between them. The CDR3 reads CASRDRPALGNIQYF. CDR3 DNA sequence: TGTGCCAGCAGAGATCGCCCGGCTTTGGGAAACATTCAGTACTTC.

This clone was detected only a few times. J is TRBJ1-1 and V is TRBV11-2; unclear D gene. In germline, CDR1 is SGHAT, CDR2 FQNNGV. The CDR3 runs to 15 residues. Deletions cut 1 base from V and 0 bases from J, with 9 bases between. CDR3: CASSLVAGLNTEAFF. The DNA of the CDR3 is TGTGCCAGCAGCTTAGTGGCCGGCTTGAACACTGAAGCTTTCTTT. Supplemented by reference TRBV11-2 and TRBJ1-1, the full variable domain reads EAGVAQSPRYKIIEKRQSVAFWCNPISGHATLYWYQQILGQGPKLLIQFQNNGVVDDSQLPKDRFSAERLKGVDSTLKIQPAKLEDSAVYLCASSLVAGLNTEAFFGQGTRLTVV.

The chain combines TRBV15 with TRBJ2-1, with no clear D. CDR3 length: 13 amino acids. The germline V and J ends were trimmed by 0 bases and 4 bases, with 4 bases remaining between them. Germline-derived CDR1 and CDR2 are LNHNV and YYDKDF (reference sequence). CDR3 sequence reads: CATSRDHYNEQFF. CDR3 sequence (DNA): TGTGCCACCAGCAGAGATCATTACAATGAGCAGTTCTTC.

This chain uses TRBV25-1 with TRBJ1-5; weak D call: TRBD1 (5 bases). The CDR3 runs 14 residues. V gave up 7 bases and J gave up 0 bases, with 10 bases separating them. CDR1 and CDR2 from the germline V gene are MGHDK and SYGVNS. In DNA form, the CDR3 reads TGTGCCAGCAACGACAGATATAGCAATCAGCCCCAGCATTTT. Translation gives CASNDRYSNQPQHF.

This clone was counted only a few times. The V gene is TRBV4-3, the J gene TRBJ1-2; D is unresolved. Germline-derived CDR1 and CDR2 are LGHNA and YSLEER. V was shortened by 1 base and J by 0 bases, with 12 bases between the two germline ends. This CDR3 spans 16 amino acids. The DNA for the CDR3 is TGCGCCAGCAGCCAAGGAGTGGGAGTGTCTAACTATGGCTACACCTTC. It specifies CASSQGVGVSNYGYTF.

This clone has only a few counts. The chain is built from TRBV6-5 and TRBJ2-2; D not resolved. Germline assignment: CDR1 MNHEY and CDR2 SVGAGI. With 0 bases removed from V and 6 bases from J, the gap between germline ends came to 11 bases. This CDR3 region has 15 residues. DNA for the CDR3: TGTGCCAGCAGTTACTCCGGTAGCACCGCCGGGGAGCTGTTTTTT. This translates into CASSYSGSTAGELFF.

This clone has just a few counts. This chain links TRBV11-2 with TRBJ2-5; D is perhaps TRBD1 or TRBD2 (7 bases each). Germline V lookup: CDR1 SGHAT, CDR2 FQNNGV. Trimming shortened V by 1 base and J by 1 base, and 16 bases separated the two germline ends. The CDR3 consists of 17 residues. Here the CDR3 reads CASSLGYQGGVQETQYF. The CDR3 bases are TGTGCCAGCAGCTTAGGGTACCAGGGGGGGGTCCAAGAGACCCAGTACTTC.

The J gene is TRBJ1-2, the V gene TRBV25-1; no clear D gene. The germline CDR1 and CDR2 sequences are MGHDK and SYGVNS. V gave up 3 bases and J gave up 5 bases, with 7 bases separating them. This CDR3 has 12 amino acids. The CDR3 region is CASSEEVYGYTF. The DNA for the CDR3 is TGTGCCAGCAGTGAGGAGGTTTATGGCTACACCTTC.

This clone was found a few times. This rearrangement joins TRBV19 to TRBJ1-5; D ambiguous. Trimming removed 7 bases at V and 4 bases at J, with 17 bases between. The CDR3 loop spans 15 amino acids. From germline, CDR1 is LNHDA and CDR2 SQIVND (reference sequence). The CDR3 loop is CASTSMAGLNQPQHF. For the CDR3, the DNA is TGTGCCAGTACCTCAATGGCAGGACTAAATCAGCCCCAGCATTTT.

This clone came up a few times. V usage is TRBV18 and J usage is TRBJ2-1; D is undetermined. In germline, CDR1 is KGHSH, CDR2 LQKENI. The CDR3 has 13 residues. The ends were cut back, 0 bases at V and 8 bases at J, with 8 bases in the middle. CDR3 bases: TGTGCCAGCTCACCACCGGAACGGCATGAGCAGTTCTTC. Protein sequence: CASSPPERHEQFF.

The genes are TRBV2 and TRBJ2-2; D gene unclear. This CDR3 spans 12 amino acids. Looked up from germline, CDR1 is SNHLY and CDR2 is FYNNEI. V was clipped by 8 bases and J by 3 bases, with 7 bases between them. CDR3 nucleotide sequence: TGTGCCAGCTCTGGGTACACCGGGGAGCTGTTTTTT. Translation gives CASSGYTGELFF.

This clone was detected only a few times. The CDR3 is CASSPTGGNGYTF. CDR3 coding DNA: TGTGCCAGCAGCCCGACAGGGGGTAATGGCTACACCTTC. The V gene is TRBV9, the J gene TRBJ1-2; TRBD1 matches at 9 bases. The J segment lost 6 bases and the V segment lost 4 bases, leaving 4 bases of the junction unmatched. The CDR3 sequence is 13 residues long. Germline V lookup: CDR1 SGDLS, CDR2 YYNGEE.

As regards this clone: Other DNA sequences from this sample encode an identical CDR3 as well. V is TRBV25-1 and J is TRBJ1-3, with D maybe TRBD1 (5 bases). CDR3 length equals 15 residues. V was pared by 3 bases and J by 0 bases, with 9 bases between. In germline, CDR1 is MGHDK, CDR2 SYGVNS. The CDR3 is CASSEGGASGNTIYF. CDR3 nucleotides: TGTGCCAGCAGTGAGGGAGGGGCCTCTGGAAACACCATATATTTT.

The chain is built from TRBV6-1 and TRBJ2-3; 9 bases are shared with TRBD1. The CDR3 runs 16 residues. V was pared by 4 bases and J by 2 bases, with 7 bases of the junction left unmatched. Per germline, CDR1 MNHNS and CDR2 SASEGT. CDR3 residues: CASSVRTGDDTDTQYF. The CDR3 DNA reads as TGTGCCAGCAGTGTAAGGACAGGGGACGACACAGATACGCAGTATTTT.

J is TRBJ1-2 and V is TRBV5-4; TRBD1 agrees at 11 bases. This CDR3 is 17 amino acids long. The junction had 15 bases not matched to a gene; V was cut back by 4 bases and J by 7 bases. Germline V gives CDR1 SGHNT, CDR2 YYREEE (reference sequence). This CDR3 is CASSPRTGGLSGLGYTF. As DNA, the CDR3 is TGTGCCAGCAGCCCGCGGACAGGGGGCTTAAGTGGGCTTGGCTACACCTTC. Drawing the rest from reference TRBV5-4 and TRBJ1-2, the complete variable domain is ETGVTQSPTHLIKTRGQQVTLRCSSQSGHNTVSWYQQALGQGPQFIFQYYREEENGRGNFPPRFSGLQFPNYSSELNVNALELDDSALYLCASSPRTGGLSGLGYTFGSGTRLTVV.

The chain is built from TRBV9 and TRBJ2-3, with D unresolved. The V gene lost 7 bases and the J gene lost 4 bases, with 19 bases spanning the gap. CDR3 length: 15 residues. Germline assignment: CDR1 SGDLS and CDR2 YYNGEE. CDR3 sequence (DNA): TGTGCCAGCGGAGTCCACCTCGACACTCCAGATACGCAGTATTTT. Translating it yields CASGVHLDTPDTQYF.

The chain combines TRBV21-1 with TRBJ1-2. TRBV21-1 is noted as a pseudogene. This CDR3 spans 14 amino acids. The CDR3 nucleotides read TGTGCCAGCAGCAAATTCGTCACTAACTATGGCTACACCTTC. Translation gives CASSKFVTNYGYTF.

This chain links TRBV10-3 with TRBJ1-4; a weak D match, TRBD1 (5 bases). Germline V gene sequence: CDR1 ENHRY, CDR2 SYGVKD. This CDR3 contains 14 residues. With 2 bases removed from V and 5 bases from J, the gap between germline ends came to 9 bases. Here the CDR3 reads CAISEPTENEKLFF. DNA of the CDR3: TGTGCCATCAGTGAGCCGACAGAGAATGAAAAACTGTTTTTT.

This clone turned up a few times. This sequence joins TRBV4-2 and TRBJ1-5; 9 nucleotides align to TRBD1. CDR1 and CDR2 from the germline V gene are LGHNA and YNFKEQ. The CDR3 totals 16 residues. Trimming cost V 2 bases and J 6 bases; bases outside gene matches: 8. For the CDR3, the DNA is TGTGCCAGCAGCCAAACCGGGACAGGGAACGCTCAGCCCCAGCATTTT. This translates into CASSQTGTGNAQPQHF.

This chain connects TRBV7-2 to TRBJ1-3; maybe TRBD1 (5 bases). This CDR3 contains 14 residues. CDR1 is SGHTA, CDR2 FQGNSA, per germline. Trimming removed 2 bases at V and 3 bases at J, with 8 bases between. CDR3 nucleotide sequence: TGTGCCAGCAGCTTAACCCAGGGTGGAAACACCATATATTTT. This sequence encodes CASSLTQGGNTIYF.

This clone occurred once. Written as DNA, the CDR3 is TGTGCCAGCAGCTTGGCCGCTCCGTTACAGTACTTC. Its translation: CASSLAAPLQYF. The gene calls are TRBV5-8 and TRBJ2-5; no reliable D call. V was cut by 0 bases and J by 11 bases, with 11 bases left in between. This CDR3 has 12 amino acids. The germline V gene has CDR1 SGHTS and CDR2 YDEGEE.

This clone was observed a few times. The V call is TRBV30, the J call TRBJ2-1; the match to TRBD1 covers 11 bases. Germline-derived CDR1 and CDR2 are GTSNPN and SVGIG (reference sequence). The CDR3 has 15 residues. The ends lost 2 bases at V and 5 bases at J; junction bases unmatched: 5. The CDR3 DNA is TGTGCCTGGAGTACTGGACAGGGGGCCAACAATGAGCAGTTCTTC. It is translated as CAWSTGQGANNEQFF. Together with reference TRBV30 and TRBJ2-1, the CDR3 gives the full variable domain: SQTIHQWPATLVQPVGSPLSLECTVEGTSNPNLYWYRQAAGRGLQLLFYSVGIGQISSEVPQNLSASRPQDRQFILSSKKLLLSDSGFYLCAWSTGQGANNEQFFGPGTRLTVL.

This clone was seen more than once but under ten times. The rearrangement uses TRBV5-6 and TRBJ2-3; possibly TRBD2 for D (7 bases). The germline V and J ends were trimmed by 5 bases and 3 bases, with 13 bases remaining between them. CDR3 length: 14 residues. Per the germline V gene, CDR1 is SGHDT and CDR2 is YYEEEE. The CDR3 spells CASSLEGGTDTQYF. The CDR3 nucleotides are TGTGCCAGCAGTCTCGAGGGGGGGACAGATACGCAGTATTTT.

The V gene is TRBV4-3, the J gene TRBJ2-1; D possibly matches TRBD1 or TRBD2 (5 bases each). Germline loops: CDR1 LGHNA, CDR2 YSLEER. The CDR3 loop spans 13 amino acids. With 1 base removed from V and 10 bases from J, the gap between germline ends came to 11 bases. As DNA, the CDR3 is TGCGCCAGCAGCCAAGGAGGGGCCGGGGAGCAGTTCTTC. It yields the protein CASSQGGAGEQFF.

CDR3: CASSPTPKSTQYF. The CDR3 region has the DNA TGTGCCAGCAGTCCAACTCCCAAATCTACGCAGTATTTT. This chain uses TRBV27 with TRBJ2-3; D unresolved. The CDR3 consists of 13 residues. Germline assignment: CDR1 MNHEY and CDR2 SMNVEV (reference sequence). The V end lost 5 bases, the J end lost 8 bases, and 14 bases lay between the germline ends.